These 20 T cell receptor beta chains came from one sample sequenced in a study of T cells in tumors after PD-1 blockade. Clones were sequenced by immunoSEQ multiplex PCR, and TCRdb holds only the in-frame ones, with some missing. The sample includes some 18,000 clones, more than 65% seen only once; the top ten take just over 25%. This specimen consisted of PBMCs, obtained after anti-PD-1 therapy. The source is a human donor with advanced basal cell or squamous cell carcinoma (not recorded which).

The chain recombines TRBV5-4 with TRBJ2-3; 12 nucleotides match TRBD2. The CDR3 extends over 16 amino acids. Germline V gives CDR1 SGHNT, CDR2 YYREEE (reference sequence). V gave up 4 bases and J gave up 4 bases; unmatched junction bases: 7. CDR3 sequence reads: CASSPRASGGADTQYF. Here the CDR3 DNA reads TGTGCCAGCAGCCCTAGGGCTAGCGGGGGGGCAGATACGCAGTATTTT.

The chain has TRBV18 and TRBJ2-3, with 8 bases that match TRBD2. The CDR3 is 18 residues long. In germline, CDR1 is KGHSH, CDR2 LQKENI. V was pared by 2 bases and J by 2 bases, with 12 bases of the junction left unmatched. DNA for the CDR3: TGTGCCAGCTCACCAGCTTATAGGCGGGAGGCATCCACAGATACGCAGTATTTT. Translated: CASSPAYRREASTDTQYF.

Judged by abundance, this clone is medium-sized. The V and J genes are TRBV19 and TRBJ1-2; maybe TRBD1 (5 bases). Germline lookup yields CDR1 LNHDA and CDR2 SQIVND (reference sequence). V lost 2 bases and J lost 2, with 12 bases in between. The CDR3 totals 15 residues. The CDR3 spells CASSIIYEGNYGYTF. CDR3 nucleotides: TGTGCCAGTAGTATAATTTACGAGGGGAACTATGGCTACACCTTC.

The CDR3 spells CASSIGGTWAEAFF. The CDR3 coding sequence is TGTGCCAGTAGTATAGGGGGGACTTGGGCTGAAGCTTTCTTT. The chain employs TRBV19 and TRBJ1-1, with D perhaps TRBD1 (5 bases). The CDR3 is 14 amino acids. V dropped 1 base and J dropped 6 bases, with 12 bases sitting between them. Germline-derived CDR1 and CDR2 are LNHDA and SQIVND (reference sequence).

The chain is built from TRBV27 and TRBJ1-1, with D possibly TRBD1 on 5 matching bases. CDR1 MNHEY and CDR2 SMNVEV come from the germline V gene (reference sequence). Deletions cut 2 bases from V and 8 bases from J, with 12 bases between. The CDR3 contains 13 residues. The CDR3 is CASSLKAGREAFF. CDR3 DNA: TGTGCCAGCAGTTTAAAGGCGGGACGGGAAGCTTTCTTT.

This rearrangement joins TRBV4-1 to TRBJ1-1, with D perhaps TRBD1 (5 bases). V was pared by 1 base and J by 4 bases, with 13 bases between. The CDR3 is 15 amino acids. Germline lookup yields CDR1 MGHRA and CDR2 YSYEKL. In DNA form, the CDR3 reads TGCGCCAGCAGCCAAGTGGGACCCCAAGTCACTGAAGCTTTCTTT. Translation gives CASSQVGPQVTEAFF.

V and J are TRBV6-5 and TRBJ1-1; the match to TRBD1 covers 7 bases. Trimming cost V 3 bases and J 5 bases; bases outside gene matches: 6. In germline, CDR1 is MNHEY, CDR2 SVGAGI. CDR3 size: 14 residues. The CDR3 here is CASSYRDSQTEAFF. The CDR3 coding sequence is TGTGCCAGCAGTTATCGGGACAGCCAGACTGAAGCTTTCTTT.

This sequence joins TRBV2 and TRBJ1-2, with a weak D call TRBD1 (6 bases). V lost 7 bases and J lost 4, with 13 bases in between. Germline-derived CDR1 and CDR2 are SNHLY and FYNNEI. CDR3 size: 13 residues. CDR3 residues: CASTGTLAYGYTF. DNA of the CDR3: TGTGCCAGCACCGGGACACTCGCCTATGGCTACACCTTC.

This chain uses TRBV7-6 with TRBJ2-1, with TRBD2 matching over 12 bases. The V gene end was trimmed by 0 bases and the J gene end by 7 bases; junction bases not matched to a gene: 4. Germline V gene data show CDR1 as SGHVS and CDR2 as FNYEAQ. The CDR3 has 16 residues. CDR3 coding DNA: TGTGCCAGCAGCTTAGCCCGGACTAGCGGGGCTAATGAGCAGTTCTTC. Translating gives CASSLARTSGANEQFF.

The chain carries TRBV19 and TRBJ2-4, with 10 bases that match TRBD2. V shed 5 bases and J 2 bases; nucleotides not matched to a gene: 15. Germline V gene lookup returns CDR1 LNHDA and CDR2 SQIVND (reference sequence). This CDR3 comprises 19 residues. The CDR3 DNA reads as TGTGCCAGTAGTGTATATAGTTTCAGCGGGGGGGCCTCCAAAAACATTCAGTACTTC. This translates into CASSVYSFSGGASKNIQYF.

The chain recombines TRBV13 with TRBJ1-1; D unclear. V lost 5 bases to trimming and J lost 8 bases, with 12 bases between them. CDR1 PRHDT and CDR2 FYEKMQ come from the germline V gene (reference sequence). This CDR3 has 12 amino acids. CDR3 amino acids: CASSHGSGEAFF. The CDR3 coding sequence is TGTGCCAGCAGCCACGGGTCGGGAGAAGCTTTCTTT.

This clone was found once. CDR3 DNA sequence: TGTGCCAGCAGCATTTTTAACTATGGTGGCTACACCTTC. Translation gives CASSIFNYGGYTF. The chain recombines TRBV12-3 or TRBV12-4 with TRBJ1-2; D call uncertain. The germline V and J ends were trimmed by 6 bases and 7 bases, with 15 bases remaining between them. The CDR3 has 13 amino acids.

This sequence joins TRBV24-1 and TRBJ2-1; TRBD1 is a possible D gene (8 bases). Trimming removed 5 bases from V and 8 bases from J, with 12 bases in between. This CDR3 comprises 13 residues. Germline lookup yields CDR1 KGHDR and CDR2 SFDVKD. As DNA, the CDR3 is TGTGCCACCAGTGTACAGGGGGGGGATGAGCAGTTCTTC. This sequence encodes CATSVQGGDEQFF.

The CDR3 protein is CASAPVGEKLFF. CDR3 DNA: TGTGCCAGCGCCCCGGTGGGTGAAAAACTGTTTTTT. The genes are TRBV12-3 or TRBV12-4 and TRBJ1-4; D is undetermined. The CDR3 sequence is 12 residues long. Trimming removed 8 bases at V and 7 bases at J, with 11 bases between.

This rearrangement joins TRBV20-1 to TRBJ2-4; TRBD2 might be the D (6 bases). The CDR3 is 11 residues long. With 4 bases removed from V and 14 bases from J, the gap between germline ends came to 15 bases. Germline values: CDR1 DFQATT, CDR2 SNEGSKA (reference sequence). The DNA for the CDR3 is TGCAGTGCTAAGGGGAGCGGGTCTGAGTACTTC. It specifies CSAKGSGSEYF.

This chain links TRBV5-1 with TRBJ2-7; TRBD1 matches at 12 bases. Losses at the gene ends were 4 bases for V and 2 bases for J; bases not matched to a gene: 16. Per the germline V gene, CDR1 is SGHRS and CDR2 is YFSETQ. The CDR3 is made up of 19 amino acids. For the CDR3, the DNA is TGCGCCAGCAGCCCTGCCCCGGGACAGGGGGCAGGTAGTACCTACGAGCAGTACTTC. This gives the protein CASSPAPGQGAGSTYEQYF. Full variable domain (outside the CDR3, taken from reference TRBV5-1 and TRBJ2-7): KAGVTQTPRYLIKTRGQQVTLSCSPISGHRSVSWYQQTPGQGLQFLFEYFSETQRNKGNFPGRFSGRQFSNSRSEMNVSTLELGDSALYLCASSPAPGQGAGSTYEQYFGPGTRLTVT.

This clone was counted a few times. The gene calls are TRBV6-5 and TRBJ2-7, with TRBD2 as a possible D gene (6 bases). Between the trimmed V and J ends, which lost 2 bases and 5 bases, there was a span of 13 bases. This CDR3 region has 14 residues. Germline CDR1 MNHEY, CDR2 SVGAGI. This CDR3 is CASSYSREKDEQYF. In nucleotides, the CDR3 is TGTGCCAGCAGTTACAGCCGGGAGAAGGACGAGCAGTACTTC.

The chain links TRBV23-1 to TRBJ1-1, with D unclear. TRBV23-1 is filed as an ORF, its function uncertain. This CDR3 is built from 14 residues. The germline V and J ends were trimmed by 0 bases and 3 bases, with 8 bases remaining between them. CDR3 DNA sequence: TGCGCCAGCAGTCAATCTGGGCCGGACACTGAAGCTTTCTTT. It yields the protein CASSQSGPDTEAFF.

This clone was counted between two and nine times. This chain connects TRBV4-2 to TRBJ1-5; D gene uncertain. Trimming removed 0 bases at V and 1 base at J, with 10 bases between. CDR3 size: 16 residues. CDR1 and CDR2 from the germline V gene are LGHNA and YNFKEQ. The CDR3 nucleotides read TGTGCCAGCAGCCAAGATACTGGTAGAAGCAATCAGCCCCAGCATTTT. This gives the protein CASSQDTGRSNQPQHF.

The gene calls are TRBV7-8 and TRBJ2-4; unclear D gene. The CDR3 has 17 residues. V dropped 2 bases and J dropped 0 bases, with 14 bases sitting between them. Per germline, CDR1 SGHVS and CDR2 FQNEAQ. The CDR3 loop is CASSLTRTPIAKNIQYF. The CDR3, as DNA: TGTGCCAGCAGCTTAACGAGGACGCCAATAGCCAAAAACATTCAGTACTTC.